The text below deals with one TCR beta chain. The sample is drawn from a study of blood T cell repertoires in COVID-19. Study summary: Specimens from acute and convalescent COVID-19 originated in the United States, Italy and Spain. From T cells, B-cell-depleted T cells, or PBMCs came the material, which was cDNA or gDNA.

In the original analysis: Reference gene primer amplification gave nucleated cell count estimates. Profiled with immunoSEQ multiplex PCR; TCRdb holds only in-frame clones, not every one. Clone size and V and J calls were adopted from that table, with D and trimming inferred from the DNA. Here the sample spans approximately 24,000 clones, 88% being singletons. The sequenced sample consisted of peripheral blood. This TCR came from a man aged 65 to 79 with acute or convalescent COVID-19.

As DNA, the CDR3 is TGTGCCAGCAGTAGCGGGAGGGCCGGTACGCAGTATTTT. Amino acid sequence: CASSSGRAGTQYF. The chain recombines TRBV27 with TRBJ2-3; 10 nucleotides align to TRBD2. The CDR3 spans 13 residues. The germline V gene has CDR1 MNHEY and CDR2 SMNVEV (reference sequence). The J segment lost 8 bases and the V segment lost 5 bases, leaving 4 bases of the junction unmatched.